Listed below are T cell receptor beta chains from one sample, sequenced in a study of spatial heterogeneity in lung cancer. Each CDR3 protein is one row after TCRdb ran MiXCR on the 5' RACE reads. This table holds about 56,000 distinct CDR3 sequences, about 8% found once. Sequenced here: PBMCs, sampled at surgery. The receptor source for this set is a female donor with early-stage non-small cell lung cancer. Each CDR3 is given with its conserved first and last residue. Each record gives: clone size, J gene, V gene, D gene, CDR3 DNA, CDR3 protein. A D gene is named only where the DNA matches it firmly. Part of the rows lack a size; the others show once, few, many or a class for expanded clones.

abundance: few; j_gene: TRBJ1-4; v_gene: TRBV18; d_gene: .; CDR3nt: TGTGCCAGCTCATTGTATGGTCAACGGTCTGAAAAACTGTTTTTT; CDR3aa: CASSLYGQRSEKLFF
abundance: many; j_gene: TRBJ2-2; v_gene: TRBV12-3/TRBV12-4; d_gene: .; CDR3nt: TGTGCCAGCAGCCGAATTAGGGGCTCCGGGGAGCTGTTTTTT; CDR3aa: CASSRIRGSGELFF
abundance: few; j_gene: TRBJ2-1; v_gene: TRBV21-1; d_gene: .; CDR3nt: TGTGCCAGCAGCAATAAAGAGGAGGGGACCCTCGGGACCTTTCTTAACTACAATGAGCAGTTCTTC; CDR3aa: CASSNKEEGTLGTFLNYNEQFF
abundance: few; j_gene: TRBJ2-5; v_gene: TRBV29-1; d_gene: TRBD2; CDR3nt: TGCAGCGTCAGGGGCCTAGCGGGAGAGACCCAGTACTTC; CDR3aa: CSVRGLAGETQYF
abundance: .; j_gene: TRBJ1-1; v_gene: TRBV6-4; d_gene: .; CDR3nt: TGTGCCAGCAGTGAAAATCCGTCTGCACCCACTGAAGCTTTCTTT; CDR3aa: CASSENPSAPTEAFF
abundance: many; j_gene: TRBJ2-5; v_gene: TRBV5-1; d_gene: TRBD2; CDR3nt: TGCGCCAGCAGCTTTTTAGCGGGAGGTCCCGAGACCCAGTACTTC; CDR3aa: CASSFLAGGPETQYF
abundance: many; j_gene: TRBJ1-1; v_gene: TRBV11-3; d_gene: .; CDR3nt: TGTGCCAGCAGCTTATACGGGATCAAAAACACTGAAGCTTTCTTT; CDR3aa: CASSLYGIKNTEAFF
abundance: many; j_gene: TRBJ1-2; v_gene: TRBV20-1; d_gene: .; CDR3nt: TGCAGTGCAAGATCCCCGGGGGCATCGTTTGGCTACACCTTC; CDR3aa: CSARSPGASFGYTF
abundance: few; j_gene: TRBJ2-2; v_gene: TRBV7-6; d_gene: TRBD2; CDR3nt: TGTGCCAGCAGCGTCCGGGGGGGCCACACCGGGGAGCTGTTTTTT; CDR3aa: CASSVRGGHTGELFF
abundance: .; j_gene: TRBJ2-3; v_gene: TRBV7-9; d_gene: TRBD2; CDR3nt: TGTGCCACCATGTCTAGCGGGGGGTTGACAGATACGCAGTATTTT; CDR3aa: CATMSSGGLTDTQYF
abundance: many; j_gene: TRBJ1-4; v_gene: TRBV11-2; d_gene: .; CDR3nt: TGTGCCAGCAGCTTAGACCCCAGCGATGCGGAAAAACTGTTTTTT; CDR3aa: CASSLDPSDAEKLFF
abundance: .; j_gene: TRBJ1-1; v_gene: TRBV28; d_gene: .; CDR3nt: TGTGCCAGCAGTTTCTTGGCACCGAACACTGAAGCTTTCTTT; CDR3aa: CASSFLAPNTEAFF
abundance: .; j_gene: TRBJ2-1; v_gene: TRBV24-1; d_gene: TRBD2; CDR3nt: TGTGCCACCAGTGAGACTAGCGGGAGGAGCAATGAGCAGTTCTTC; CDR3aa: CATSETSGRSNEQFF
abundance: .; j_gene: TRBJ1-3; v_gene: TRBV6-5; d_gene: .; CDR3nt: TGTGCCAGCAGTTACCTGTACACCTCAGTCTCTGGAAACACCATATATTTT; CDR3aa: CASSYLYTSVSGNTIYF
abundance: many; j_gene: TRBJ1-5; v_gene: TRBV7-8; d_gene: .; CDR3nt: TGTGCCAGCAGCTTAGGTAGTTTGTCGATCACCAGCAATCAGCCCCAGCATTTT; CDR3aa: CASSLGSLSITSNQPQHF